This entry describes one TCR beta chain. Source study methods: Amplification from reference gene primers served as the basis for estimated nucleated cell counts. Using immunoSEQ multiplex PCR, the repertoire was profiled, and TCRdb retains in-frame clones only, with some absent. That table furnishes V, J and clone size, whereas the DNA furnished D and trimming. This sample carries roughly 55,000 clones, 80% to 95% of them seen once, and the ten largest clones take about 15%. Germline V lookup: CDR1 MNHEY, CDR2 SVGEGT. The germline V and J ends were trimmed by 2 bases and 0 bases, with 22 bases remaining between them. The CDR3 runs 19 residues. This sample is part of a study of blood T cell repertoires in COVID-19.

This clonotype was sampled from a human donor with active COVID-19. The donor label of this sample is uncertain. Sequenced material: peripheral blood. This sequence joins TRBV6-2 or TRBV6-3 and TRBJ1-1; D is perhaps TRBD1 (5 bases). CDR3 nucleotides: TGTGCCAGCAGTTACGGAGTAGGGGCAAACGGAATGATGAACACTGAAGCTTTCTTT. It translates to CASSYGVGANGMMNTEAFF.